The sequence of this TCR beta chain was determined in a study of blood T cell repertoires in COVID-19. The method was immunoSEQ multiplex PCR; TCRdb's version includes in-frame clones alone and lacks a portion of them. This sample has some 110,000 clones, with around 80% found just once. This clonotype originated in a man aged 60-69 years with active or convalescent COVID-19. Sequencing used peripheral blood.

CDR3 in DNA: TGTGCCAGCAGCCGCGTGGGAGGGCAGACCAAAAACATTCAGTACTTC. The encoded protein is CASSRVGGQTKNIQYF. The rearrangement joins TRBV16 to TRBJ2-4; 7 bases match TRBD2. The V gene end was trimmed by 4 bases and the J gene end by 2 bases; junction bases not matched to a gene: 8. This CDR3 has 16 residues. Per the germline V gene, CDR1 is KGHSY and CDR2 is FQNENV. Together with reference TRBV16 and TRBJ2-4, the CDR3 gives the full variable domain: GEEVAQTPKHLVRGEGQKAKLYCAPIKGHSYVFWYQQVLKNEFKFLISFQNENVFDETGMPKERFSAKCLPNSPCSLEIQATKLEDSAVYFCASSRVGGQTKNIQYFGAGTRLSVL.